A single sample gave rise to the 27 T cell receptor beta chains below, sequenced in a study of cytomegalovirus exposure and HLA in healthy donors. The study ran its PCR with 60 Vbeta and 13 Jbeta primers. Sequenced by immunoSEQ multiplex PCR; TCRdb stores in-frame clones only, minus some. The table for this sample gives tens of thousands of clones. Sequenced material: PBMCs. The receptor source for this set is a male donor in good health and CMV-seronegative.

The chain joins TRBV7-9 to TRBJ2-2; 9 bases are a match to TRBD2. From germline, CDR1 is SEHNR and CDR2 FQNEAQ (reference sequence). The CDR3 is 14 residues long. V dropped 5 bases and J dropped 5; count of bases not matched to a gene: 3. The CDR3 protein is CASSRGLATGELFF. In DNA, the CDR3 is TGTGCCAGCAGCCGGGGACTAGCAACCGGGGAGCTGTTTTTT.

J is TRBJ1-1 and V is TRBV2, with D hard to call. The CDR3 contains 15 residues. Looked up from germline, CDR1 is SNHLY and CDR2 is FYNNEI. Between the trimmed V and J ends, which lost 3 bases and 4 bases, there was a span of 15 bases. The CDR3 reads CASSDSDRRITEAFF. CDR3 nucleotide sequence: TGTGCCAGCAGTGATAGCGATAGACGGATCACTGAAGCTTTCTTT.

CDR3 coding DNA: TGTGCCAGCATCGGGGGGGGGCTCTTCGGAAACACCATATATTTT. The encoded protein is CASIGGGLFGNTIYF. The chain uses TRBV5-5 and TRBJ1-3; the D gene is possibly TRBD1 (6 bases). The germline V gene has CDR1 SGHKS and CDR2 YYEKEE (reference sequence). Trimming shortened V by 6 bases and J by 4 bases, and 17 bases separated the two germline ends. This CDR3 is 15 amino acids long.

V usage is TRBV6-5 and J usage is TRBJ2-1, with 9 nucleotides matching TRBD2. This CDR3 is built from 15 residues. V trimming: 0 bases; J trimming: 5 bases; junction bases outside the gene matches: 2. CDR1 and CDR2 from the germline V gene are MNHEY and SVGAGI. The CDR3 spells CASSYSASGNNEQFF. CDR3 bases: TGTGCCAGCAGTTACTCGGCTAGCGGGAACAATGAGCAGTTCTTC.

This chain joins TRBV27 and TRBJ2-7, with TRBD1 matching 8 bases. Losses at the gene ends were 8 bases for V and 3 bases for J; bases not matched to a gene: 12. Germline CDR1 and CDR2: MNHEY and SMNVEV (reference sequence). This CDR3 contains 15 residues. The CDR3 here is CASSKGKTGVYEQYF. The DNA of the CDR3 is TGTGCCAGCTCGAAAGGGAAGACAGGGGTCTACGAGCAGTACTTC.

V gene TRBV7-2 combines with J gene TRBJ1-1; D call uncertain. The CDR3 is 13 residues long. CDR1 is SGHTA and CDR2 is FQGNSA in the germline V gene. V was shortened by 0 bases and J by 7 bases, with 9 bases between the two germline ends. The CDR3 nucleotides are TGTGCCAGCAGCTTAGCGGGGAGTAATGAAGCTTTCTTT. Residues: CASSLAGSNEAFF.

The genes are TRBV9 and TRBJ2-1; possibly TRBD1 for D (5 bases). The CDR3 spans 15 residues. V was shortened by 0 bases and J by 2 bases, with 9 bases between the two germline ends. Per the germline V gene, CDR1 is SGDLS and CDR2 is YYNGEE. CDR3 loop: CASSVEGVTYNEQFF. In DNA form, the CDR3 reads TGTGCCAGCAGCGTAGAAGGGGTCACCTACAATGAGCAGTTCTTC.

The V call is TRBV7-8, the J call TRBJ2-5; the D gene is possibly TRBD2 (5 bases). The germline V gene has CDR1 SGHVS and CDR2 FQNEAQ. This CDR3 contains 15 residues. V was shortened by 3 bases and J by 2 bases, with 13 bases between the two germline ends. The CDR3 loop reads CASSFDGETQETQYF. In DNA form, the CDR3 reads TGTGCCAGCAGCTTTGACGGGGAGACTCAAGAGACCCAGTACTTC.

The CDR3 DNA sequence: TGTGCCACCAGGGCCCCTGCTAACTATGGCTACACCTTC. It encodes CATRAPANYGYTF. The chain combines TRBV6-1 with TRBJ1-2; possibly TRBD1 for D (5 bases). Germline CDR1 is MNHNS and CDR2 is SASEGT. This CDR3 is 13 amino acids long. V lost 10 bases to trimming and J lost 0 bases, with 12 bases between them.

This sequence joins TRBV4-3 and TRBJ2-1, with D possibly matching TRBD2 (5 bases). The CDR3 covers 15 residues. Germline V lookup: CDR1 LGHNA, CDR2 YSLEER. The V end lost 0 bases, the J end lost 3 bases, and 9 bases lay between the germline ends. The CDR3 DNA sequence: TGCGCCAGCAGCCAAGAGGAGAGGGTCTACAATGAGCAGTTCTTC. Amino acid sequence: CASSQEERVYNEQFF.

The rearrangement uses TRBV28 and TRBJ1-2; 8 nucleotides agree with TRBD1. Losses at the gene ends were 5 bases for V and 8 bases for J; bases not matched to a gene: 7. Germline loops: CDR1 MDHEN, CDR2 SYDVKM. The length of the CDR3 is 13 residues. The CDR3 is CASSKDRVRGYTF. CDR3 nucleotide sequence: TGTGCCAGCAGTAAGGACAGGGTGCGGGGCTACACCTTC.

This chain uses TRBV5-6 with TRBJ2-5; D remains ambiguous. V dropped 5 bases and J dropped 0 bases, with 11 bases sitting between them. CDR1 is SGHDT, CDR2 YYEEEE, per germline. This CDR3 has 14 amino acids. CDR3: CASRDGPNQETQYF. The CDR3 nucleotides are TGTGCCAGCAGAGATGGGCCAAACCAAGAGACCCAGTACTTC.

J is TRBJ2-7 and V is TRBV6-5; 10 bases align to TRBD1. With 5 bases clipped from V and 2 bases from J, the junction kept 6 bases outside the gene matches. Germline CDR1 MNHEY, CDR2 SVGAGI. This CDR3 is 15 amino acids long. The CDR3 DNA reads as TGTGCCAGCAGTCGACAGGGGGCGCCCCCCTACGAGCAGTACTTC. This sequence encodes CASSRQGAPPYEQYF.

This chain joins TRBV7-3 and TRBJ2-3, with 7 bases matching TRBD2. Trimming took 1 base from V and 5 from J; bases not matched to a gene: 6. This CDR3 is 15 amino acids long. Germline V CDR1 and CDR2: SGHTA, FQGTGA. Written as DNA, the CDR3 is TGTGCCAGCAGCTTAAGAGGGAGGGGAGGAGATACGCAGTATTTT. Its protein product is CASSLRGRGGDTQYF.

The chain carries TRBV15 and TRBJ1-4; TRBD1 might be the D (5 bases). The CDR3 loop spans 15 amino acids. Trimming left V 0 bases short and J 8 bases short, with 13 bases between. Germline V gene lookup returns CDR1 LNHNV and CDR2 YYDKDF (reference sequence). The CDR3, as DNA: TGTGCCACCAGCAGAGATCAAGGGGCGGAGGAAAAACTGTTTTTT. It specifies CATSRDQGAEEKLFF.

This clone is deemed medium-sized (0.01 to 0.1%) by its frequency. The V call is TRBV4-2, the J call TRBJ2-2, with D tentatively TRBD2 (6 bases). From germline, CDR1 is LGHNA and CDR2 YNFKEQ. There are 15 residues in the CDR3. V was trimmed by 3 bases and J by 6 bases, leaving 14 bases between them. The CDR3 nucleotides read TGTGCCAGCAGCCAGATTCCCAGGGAGGCCGGGGAGCTGTTTTTT. It yields the protein CASSQIPREAGELFF.

The chain employs TRBV27 and TRBJ2-4, with 8 positions matching TRBD1. Germline lookup yields CDR1 MNHEY and CDR2 SMNVEV (reference sequence). This CDR3 contains 19 residues. V shed 5 bases, J shed 0 bases, and the junction held 15 bases outside the gene matches. CDR3 bases: TGTGCCAGCAGTGGAACGGAACAGGGGGTTCTTGCAGCCAAAAACATTCAGTACTTC. This sequence encodes CASSGTEQGVLAAKNIQYF.

The J gene is TRBJ2-2, the V gene TRBV21-1; the table's D call, TRBD1, has no DNA check behind it. TRBV21-1 is given as a pseudogene. This CDR3 spans 16 amino acids. For the CDR3, the DNA is TGTGCCAGCAGCCCACGGGACAGGGAAGGAATCGGGGAGCTGTTTTTT. Its translation: CASSPRDREGIGELFF.

In nucleotides, the CDR3 is TGTGCCACCAGCAGAGATAAGCGGGCCACCGGGGAGCTGTTTTTT. This translates into CATSRDKRATGELFF. This rearrangement joins TRBV15 to TRBJ2-2, with a tentative D call TRBD2 (6 bases). In germline, CDR1 is LNHNV, CDR2 YYDKDF (reference sequence). The germline V and J ends were trimmed by 0 bases and 4 bases, with 9 bases remaining between them. CDR3 length: 15 amino acids.

J is TRBJ2-1 and V is TRBV28, with D perhaps matching TRBD2 (6 bases). Germline CDR1 reads MDHEN; CDR2 reads SYDVKM. The CDR3 contains 16 residues. V lost 5 bases, J lost 1 base, and 15 bases lay in between. The CDR3 nucleotides are TGTGCCAGCAGTAGGAGGGAGAATTGGTCCTACAATGAGCAGTTCTTC. Its protein is CASSRRENWSYNEQFF.

The chain couples TRBV19 to TRBJ2-3; 9 nucleotides align to TRBD1. The CDR3 totals 13 residues. V lost 9 bases and J lost 4; bases outside the gene matches: 5. Germline values: CDR1 LNHDA, CDR2 SQIVND (reference sequence). CDR3 amino acids: CASRDREADTQYF. CDR3 coding DNA: TGTGCCAGCAGGGACAGGGAGGCAGATACGCAGTATTTT.

The chain is built from TRBV7-9 and TRBJ2-3; 9 nucleotides match TRBD2. Losses at the gene ends were 5 bases for V and 6 bases for J; bases not matched to a gene: 12. From germline, CDR1 is SEHNR and CDR2 FQNEAQ (reference sequence). The CDR3 is made up of 16 amino acids. CDR3 DNA sequence: TGTGCCAGCAGCCCTCGGGTTAGCGGGAGCCGGGATACGCAGTATTTT. Its protein product is CASSPRVSGSRDTQYF. The full variable domain, rest sourced from reference TRBV7-9 and TRBJ2-3, is DTGVSQNPRHKITKRGQNVTFRCDPISEHNRLYWYRQTLGQGPEFLTYFQNEAQLEKSRLLSDRFSAERPKGSFSTLEIQRTEQGDSAMYLCASSPRVSGSRDTQYFGPGTRLTVL.

This sequence joins TRBV7-6 and TRBJ1-2; 8 bases agree with TRBD1. Trimming took 5 bases from V and 8 from J; bases not matched to a gene: 7. This CDR3 region has 13 residues. The germline V gene has CDR1 SGHVS and CDR2 FNYEAQ. The CDR3, as DNA: TGTGCCAGCAGCCGCGACAGGGGTGAAGGCTACACCTTC. Its translation is CASSRDRGEGYTF.

This rearrangement joins TRBV30 to TRBJ2-7; D may be TRBD1 (6 bases). Germline V gene data show CDR1 as GTSNPN and CDR2 as SVGIG (reference sequence). V was trimmed by 3 bases and J by 2 bases, leaving 17 bases between them. This CDR3 has 15 residues. CDR3 bases: TGTGCCTGGAGGGGGGCAGGGAGTCCCCCCTACGAGCAGTACTTC. It yields the protein CAWRGAGSPPYEQYF.

The genes are TRBV11-1 and TRBJ2-5; 7 bases are a match to TRBD1. The J call is uncertain, as TRBJ2-7 better fits the DNA end. Germline V CDR1 and CDR2: SGHAT, FQDESV (reference sequence). The CDR3 is 13 residues long. This chain's CDR3 is CASSLDRGYEQYF. The DNA for the CDR3 is TGTGCCAGCAGCTTAGACAGGGGCTACGAGCAGTACTTC.

J is TRBJ2-7 and V is TRBV19; perhaps TRBD2 as D (6 bases). Germline lookup yields CDR1 LNHDA and CDR2 SQIVND (reference sequence). The CDR3 is 14 residues long. Trimming left V 5 bases short and J 6 bases short, with 17 bases between. CDR3 nucleotides: TGTGCCAGTAGTCCCAGCGGGTCCAGGATCGAGCAGTACTTC. It specifies CASSPSGSRIEQYF.

This chain joins TRBV5-1 and TRBJ1-1; D might be TRBD1 (5 bases). Per germline, CDR1 SGHRS and CDR2 YFSETQ. The CDR3 contains 13 residues. Trimming removed 3 bases from V and 1 base from J, with 7 bases in between. The CDR3 DNA sequence: TGCGCCAGCAGCTCCGGACAGAACACTGAAGCTTTCTTT. It codes for CASSSGQNTEAFF.